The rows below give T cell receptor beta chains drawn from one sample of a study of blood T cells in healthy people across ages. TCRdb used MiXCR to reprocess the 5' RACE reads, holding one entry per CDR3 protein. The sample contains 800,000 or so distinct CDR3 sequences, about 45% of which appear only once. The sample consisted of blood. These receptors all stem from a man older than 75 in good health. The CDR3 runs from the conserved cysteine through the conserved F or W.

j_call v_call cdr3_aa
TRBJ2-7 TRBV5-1 CASSLGSGFSYEQYF
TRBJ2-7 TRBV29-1 CSVAHRNGHEQYF
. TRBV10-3 CAANNPYNEQYF
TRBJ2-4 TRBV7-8 CASSLGTSGIRRDIQYF
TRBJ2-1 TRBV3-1 CASSQDPARHNEQFF
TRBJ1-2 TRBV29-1 CSVDLTGVGGYTF
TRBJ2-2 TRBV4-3 CASSQLGGGYTGELFF
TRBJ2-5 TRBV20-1 CSAHTPTGGWSSSYNEQYF
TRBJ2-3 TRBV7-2 CASSLSSGRADTQYF
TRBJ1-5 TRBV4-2 CASSQGQGAQPQHF
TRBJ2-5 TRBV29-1 CSVYIQETQYF
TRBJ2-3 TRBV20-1 CSARDPGMADTQYF
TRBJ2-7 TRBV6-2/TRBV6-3 CASSYAGYEQYF
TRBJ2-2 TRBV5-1 CASSLRIESLTGELFF
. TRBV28 CASREGGQSYNEQYF
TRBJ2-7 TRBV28 CASSLVSGRMSSYEQYF
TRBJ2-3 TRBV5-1 CASSLVVAGGPGDTQYF
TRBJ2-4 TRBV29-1 CSVVLREGYNEQYF
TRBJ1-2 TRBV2 CASRGSGHYGYTF
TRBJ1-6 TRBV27 CASSLSGDFNSPLHF
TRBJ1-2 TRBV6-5 CASRMDRSYGYTF
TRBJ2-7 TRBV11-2 CASSLMWAQGEQYF
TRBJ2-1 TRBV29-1 CSVEEDTYNEQFF
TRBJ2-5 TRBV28 CASSLNGETQYF
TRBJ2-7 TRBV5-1 CASSGPRGYEQYF
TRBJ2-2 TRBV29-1 CSVELRGQNTGELFF
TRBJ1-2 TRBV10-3 CAISDRKGDYGYTF
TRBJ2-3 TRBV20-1 CSSGTSGTDTQYF
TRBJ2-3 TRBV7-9 CASSLASYSTDTQYF
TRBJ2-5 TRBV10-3 CAIRDPRIAGETDDEQYF
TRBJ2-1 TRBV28 CASHQNNEQFF
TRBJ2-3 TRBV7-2 CASSLMGLVEDTQYF
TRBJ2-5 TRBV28 CASSSPRGGVWETQYF
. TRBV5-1 CASSPVSSQSGTQYF
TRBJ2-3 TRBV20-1 CSESGTGGTDTQYF
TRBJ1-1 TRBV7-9 CASSLGLSANTEAFF
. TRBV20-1 CSAKEGTRGNEQYF
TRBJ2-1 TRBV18 CASSPLQGGEQFF
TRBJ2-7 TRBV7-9 CASSLPMSGRAYEQYF
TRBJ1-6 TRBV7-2 CASSYESGNSPPHF
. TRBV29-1 CSVPTPGLALQETQYF
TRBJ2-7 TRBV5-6 CASSPDAGDITYEQYF
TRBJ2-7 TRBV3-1 CASSQGLAGGGSYEQYF
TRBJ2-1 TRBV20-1 CSAGGGTREQFF
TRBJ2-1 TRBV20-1 CSASPLAGDGAYNEQFF
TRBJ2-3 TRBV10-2 CASTESASITDTQYF
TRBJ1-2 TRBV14 CASSLGPYGYTF
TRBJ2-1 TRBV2 CASIKDRYNEQFF
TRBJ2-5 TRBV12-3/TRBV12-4 CASSLKGELWETQYF
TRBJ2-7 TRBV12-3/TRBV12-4 CASSRQGGSYEQYF
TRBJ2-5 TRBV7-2 CASSGVSGDNEQYF
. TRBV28 CASSSRTPGQGVYEQYF
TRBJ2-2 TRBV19 CASREDSRGVTGELFF